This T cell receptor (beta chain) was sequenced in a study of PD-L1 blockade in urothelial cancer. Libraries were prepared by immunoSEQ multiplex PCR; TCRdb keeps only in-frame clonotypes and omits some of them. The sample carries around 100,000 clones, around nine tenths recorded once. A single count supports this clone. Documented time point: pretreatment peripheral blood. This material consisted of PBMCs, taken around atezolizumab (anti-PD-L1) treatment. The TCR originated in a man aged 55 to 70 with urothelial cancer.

CDR3 sequence: CATRIAGPYEQYF. In nucleotides, the CDR3 is TGTGCCACACGAATAGCCGGCCCCTACGAGCAGTACTTC. The rearrangement links TRBV7-8 to TRBJ2-7; no firm D call. The V gene's germline CDR1 is SGHVS and CDR2 FQNEAQ. V was pared by 10 bases and J by 2 bases, with 15 bases between. The CDR3 extends over 13 amino acids.